Listed below are T cell receptor beta chains from one sample, sequenced in a study of CD8+ T cells in alopecia areata. Some clones are missing from TCRdb's copy, which holds only in-frame ones; the method was immunoSEQ multiplex PCR. The sample has 95,000 to 100,000 clones, almost 60% seen once. The sample in question was CD8+ T cells sorted from blood, obtained at roughly week 55, from a patient treated with tofacitinib. Receptors originate from a human donor with alopecia areata. Both conserved end residues are part of each CDR3. The D gene is left open where the match is weak. Expanded clones are given a class, and other clones once, few, many or no size at all.

d_call,v_call,j_call,clone_size,cdr3_aa,cdr3_nt
NA,TRBV29-1,TRBJ2-7,NA,CSVEGTDNYEQYF,TGCAGCGTTGAAGGGACAGACAACTACGAGCAGTACTTC
NA,TRBV19,TRBJ2-5,NA,CASSIVSGDQETQYF,TGTGCCAGTAGTATAGTGTCGGGGGATCAAGAGACCCAGTACTTC
TRBD1,TRBV7-8,TRBJ1-5,NA,CASSHTGAQSNQPQHF,TGTGCCAGCAGCCATACAGGGGCTCAGAGCAATCAGCCCCAGCATTTT
NA,TRBV4-1,TRBJ1-5,NA,CASSQTPGPQHF,TGCGCCAGCAGCCAAACCCCAGGGCCCCAGCATTTT
NA,TRBV13,TRBJ1-1,few,CASSLGDLNTEAFF,TGTGCCAGCAGCTTAGGGGACCTGAACACTGAAGCTTTCTTT
NA,TRBV2,TRBJ1-1,few,CASSRYVSETVKEAFF,TGTGCCAGCAGCCGCTACGTCTCCGAGACAGTTAAAGAAGCTTTCTTT
NA,TRBV30,TRBJ1-5,NA,CAWSVRGNSQPQHF,TGTGCCTGGAGTGTACGAGGGAACAGTCAGCCCCAGCATTTT
NA,TRBV19,TRBJ1-3,few,CASSIFTAIYF,TGTGCCAGTAGTATCTTCACCGCCATATATTTT
TRBD1,TRBV7-9,TRBJ2-4,few,CASSLVGQGIGAKNIQYF,TGTGCCAGCAGCTTAGTGGGACAGGGGATCGGAGCCAAAAACATTCAGTACTTC
NA,TRBV6-6,TRBJ2-2,NA,CASTPGTSNTGELFF,TGTGCCAGCACCCCCGGGACCTCGAACACCGGGGAGCTGTTTTTT
TRBD1,TRBV2,TRBJ2-1,few,CASSASGTGLNEQFF,TGTGCCAGCAGTGCCTCCGGGACAGGGCTCAATGAGCAGTTCTTC
TRBD1,TRBV29-1,TRBJ2-7,few,CSIDQGGTGEQYF,TGCAGCATCGACCAAGGGGGCACCGGGGAGCAGTACTTC
NA,TRBV29-1,TRBJ2-3,NA,CSVDPEEGTDTQYF,TGCAGCGTTGATCCGGAAGAAGGCACAGATACGCAGTATTTT
NA,TRBV7-9,TRBJ2-7,NA,CASSLASGEQYF,TGTGCCAGCAGCTTAGCGAGCGGAGAGCAGTACTTC
NA,TRBV11-1,TRBJ1-1,NA,CASSPNTEAFF,TGTGCCAGCAGCCCTAACACTGAAGCTTTCTTT
NA,TRBV30,TRBJ1-2,once,CAAEVYGYTF,TGTGCTGCCGAAGTCTATGGCTACACCTTC
TRBD1,TRBV2,TRBJ1-1,few,CASRGQGNTEAFF,TGTGCCAGCAGAGGACAGGGGAACACTGAAGCTTTCTTT
NA,TRBV10-3,TRBJ2-2,once,CAISEDSPGELFF,TGTGCCATCAGCGAGGACAGCCCCGGGGAGCTGTTTTTT